Each of the 19 T cell receptor beta chains below was sequenced from the same sample in a study of shared clonotypes between healthy human individuals (dated by TCRdb to 2018 to 2021). Libraries were built with the immunoSEQ multiplex PCR assay. This immuneACCESS table, as held by TCRdb, lists in-frame sequences with V and J called but not all clones. Of the missing ones, under half trace to an unresolved V gene in checked studies; the others have no known cause. Counted in this sample were 640,000 or so clones; about two thirds of them appeared once. 1.5% to 2% of the sample comes from the top ten. The sequenced material came from memory CD4+ T cells sorted from blood. Reading the label with the study, this specimen's cell subset or site is: CD45RA-negative fraction. These receptor sequences come from a woman in her 30s in good health.

This chain connects TRBV28 to TRBJ2-3, with 9 bases fitting TRBD2. The CDR3 covers 16 residues. The germline V gene has CDR1 MDHEN and CDR2 SYDVKM. The ends lost 11 bases at V and 4 bases at J; junction bases unmatched: 16. CDR3 sequence: CAATPASGKGSDTQYF. CDR3 sequence (DNA): TGTGCCGCCACGCCAGCTAGCGGGAAGGGTTCAGATACGCAGTATTTT.

The chain combines TRBV7-3 with TRBJ2-1, with D perhaps TRBD2 (6 bases). V was clipped by 1 base and J by 8 bases, with 12 bases between them. Germline V gene data show CDR1 as SGHTA and CDR2 as FQGTGA. The CDR3 consists of 14 residues. CDR3 DNA: TGTGCCAGCAGCTTAAATGCGGGAATCGATGAGCAGTTCTTC. Translation gives CASSLNAGIDEQFF.

The V gene is TRBV7-6, the J gene TRBJ2-5, with D maybe TRBD2 (5 bases). The CDR3 has 16 amino acids. Germline lookup yields CDR1 SGHVS and CDR2 FNYEAQ. V dropped 5 bases and J dropped 1 base, with 17 bases sitting between them. Written as DNA, the CDR3 is TGTGCCAGCAGCGCCGCCAGCGGTAGAAGCCAAGAGACCCAGTACTTC. It encodes CASSAASGRSQETQYF.

This clone was seen only a few times. This sequence joins TRBV29-1 and TRBJ2-1; 7 bases line up with TRBD1. Germline CDR1 SQVTM, CDR2 ANQGSEA. J gave up 6 bases and V 6 bases, and 8 bases lay outside the gene matches. This CDR3 has 13 amino acids. CDR3 protein: CSVGTTGINEQFF. DNA for the CDR3: TGCAGCGTAGGCACGACAGGGATCAATGAGCAGTTCTTC.

The chain has TRBV7-9 and TRBJ2-3; tentative D call: TRBD1 (6 bases). Germline CDR1 is SEHNR and CDR2 is FQNEAQ (reference sequence). The CDR3 extends over 12 amino acids. The ends were cut back, 2 bases at V and 9 bases at J, with 9 bases in the middle. The CDR3: CASSLQGYTQYF. The CDR3 DNA sequence: TGTGCCAGCAGCTTACAGGGGTACACGCAGTATTTT. Full variable domain (missing parts from reference TRBV7-9 and TRBJ2-3): DTGVSQNPRHKITKRGQNVTFRCDPISEHNRLYWYRQTLGQGPEFLTYFQNEAQLEKSRLLSDRFSAERPKGSFSTLEIQRTEQGDSAMYLCASSLQGYTQYFGPGTRLTVL.

The chain has TRBV7-6 and TRBJ2-1; 9 nucleotides match TRBD1. Germline values: CDR1 SGHVS, CDR2 FNYEAQ. Trimming removed 5 bases from V and 1 base from J; junction bases left unmatched: 18. This CDR3 spans 20 amino acids. This CDR3 is CASSTPGTGPYIGSYNEQFF. CDR3 bases: TGTGCCAGCAGCACCCCCGGGACAGGGCCATACATCGGATCCTACAATGAGCAGTTCTTC.

The chain carries TRBV7-9 and TRBJ2-3, with D possibly being TRBD2 (5 bases). CDR3 length equals 14 residues. Germline assignment: CDR1 SEHNR and CDR2 FQNEAQ (reference sequence). Trimming removed 7 bases at V and 0 bases at J, with 11 bases between. CDR3 sequence reads: CASTSRGSTDTQYF. For the CDR3, the DNA is TGTGCCAGCACCTCCCGGGGTAGCACAGATACGCAGTATTTT.

This clone was seen only once. The rearrangement links TRBV19 to TRBJ2-7; D unclear. Per germline, CDR1 LNHDA and CDR2 SQIVND (reference sequence). The CDR3 spans 12 residues. V lost 5 bases, J lost 2 bases, and 7 bases lay in between. CDR3 sequence (DNA): TGTGCCAGTAGTCAACAGACCTACGAGCAGTACTTC. This translates into CASSQQTYEQYF.

The V and J genes are TRBV7-9 and TRBJ1-2, with 8 positions matching TRBD1. The CDR3 loop spans 15 amino acids. Germline CDR1 reads SEHNR; CDR2 reads FQNEAQ (reference sequence). J gave up 2 bases and V 4 bases, and 6 bases lay outside the gene matches. CDR3 residues: CASSSGQGWNYGYTF. The CDR3 coding sequence is TGTGCCAGCAGCTCCGGACAGGGCTGGAACTATGGCTACACCTTC.

This clone was counted at least ten times. This CDR3 is also generated by other DNA sequences in the sample. The V gene is TRBV7-2, the J gene TRBJ1-5, with unresolved D. Trimming took 5 bases from V and 1 from J, leaving 12 bases between them. The CDR3 runs 15 residues. Germline loops: CDR1 SGHTA, CDR2 FQGNSA. Written as DNA, the CDR3 is TGTGCCAGCAGCCCCACGGCATTGAGCAATCAGCCCCAGCATTTT. Protein: CASSPTALSNQPQHF. Based on the CDR3 plus reference TRBV7-2 and TRBJ1-5, the full variable domain is GAGVSQSPSNKVTEKGKDVELRCDPISGHTALYWYRQSLGQGLEFLIYFQGNSAPDKSGLPSDRFSAERTGGSVSTLTIQRTQQEDSAVYLCASSPTALSNQPQHFGDGTRLSIL.

V and J are TRBV28 and TRBJ1-2; the match to TRBD1 covers 7 bases. Losses at the gene ends were 6 bases for V and 3 bases for J; bases not matched to a gene: 1. The CDR3 has 12 amino acids. Germline V gives CDR1 MDHEN, CDR2 SYDVKM. CDR3 in DNA: TGTGCCAGCAGCGGACAGGACTATGGCTACACCTTC. Its translation: CASSGQDYGYTF.

The CDR3: CASSPYSRATNEKLFF. The CDR3 nucleotides read TGTGCCAGCAGTCCCTACTCGCGTGCAACTAATGAAAAACTGTTTTTT. J is TRBJ1-4 and V is TRBV28, with no clear D. In germline, CDR1 is MDHEN, CDR2 SYDVKM. V gave up 5 bases and J gave up 0 bases, with 13 bases separating them. This CDR3 has 16 residues.

V is TRBV5-1 and J is TRBJ2-2; the match to TRBD2 covers 12 bases. This CDR3 has 17 amino acids. The V gene end was trimmed by 4 bases and the J gene end by 5 bases; junction bases not matched to a gene: 9. The germline V gene has CDR1 SGHRS and CDR2 YFSETQ. The CDR3 region has the DNA TGCGCCAGCAGCGTTGGGACTAGCGGGCTTTTGACCGGGGAGCTGTTTTTT. It is translated as CASSVGTSGLLTGELFF.

This clone was seen only a few times. The chain has TRBV7-2 and TRBJ1-2; TRBD1 matches at 7 bases. Per germline, CDR1 SGHTA and CDR2 FQGNSA. The length of the CDR3 is 13 residues. Losses at the gene ends were 5 bases for V and 6 bases for J; bases not matched to a gene: 6. CDR3 bases: TGTGCCAGCAGCCCCAGACAGGGCCATGGCTACACCTTC. This gives the protein CASSPRQGHGYTF.

The chain couples TRBV9 to TRBJ2-2; 7 nucleotides line up with TRBD2. The germline V gene encodes CDR1 SGDLS and CDR2 YYNGEE. V lost 7 bases and J lost 1; bases outside the gene matches: 1. CDR3 length: 13 amino acids. CDR3 in amino acids: CASGRENTGELFF. CDR3 coding DNA: TGTGCCAGCGGGAGGGAGAACACCGGGGAGCTGTTTTTT.

V and J are TRBV6-6 and TRBJ2-7; 7 bases are shared with TRBD2. The CDR3 is 14 residues long. V shed 5 bases and J 0 bases; nucleotides not matched to a gene: 4. The germline V gene encodes CDR1 MNHNY and CDR2 SVGAGI (reference sequence). CDR3 coding DNA: TGTGCCAGCAGTATCAGCGGGACCTCCTACGAGCAGTACTTC. Amino acid sequence: CASSISGTSYEQYF.

The chain combines TRBV5-1 with TRBJ2-2, with D perhaps TRBD2 (6 bases). CDR1 and CDR2 from the germline V gene are SGHRS and YFSETQ. The CDR3 covers 16 residues. The V end was cut by 5 bases, the J end by 4 bases, with 18 bases between. The CDR3 sequence is CASSAPGAPRTGELFF. In DNA form, the CDR3 reads TGCGCCAGCAGTGCACCGGGAGCCCCCCGCACCGGGGAGCTGTTTTTT.

This clone was seen ten or more times. For the CDR3, the DNA is TGTGCCAGCAGGGCCGGGACTAGCGCTTCCAGCTCCTACAATGAGCAGTTCTTC. Its translation: CASRAGTSASSSYNEQFF. This sequence joins TRBV5-8 and TRBJ2-1, with TRBD2 identical over 10 bases. Germline-derived CDR1 and CDR2 are SGHTS and YDEGEE. The CDR3 has 18 residues. After removal of 5 bases from V and 0 bases from J, the junction contained 11 bases not matched to a gene.

The chain uses TRBV7-9 and TRBJ1-4; weak D call: TRBD1 (5 bases). Per the germline V gene, CDR1 is SEHNR and CDR2 is FQNEAQ (reference sequence). The V and J ends lost 5 bases and 7 bases respectively, with 8 bases between them. The CDR3 length is 12 residues. In DNA, the CDR3 is TGTGCCAGCAGCAGGGACTTTGAAAAACTGTTTTTT. It codes for CASSRDFEKLFF.